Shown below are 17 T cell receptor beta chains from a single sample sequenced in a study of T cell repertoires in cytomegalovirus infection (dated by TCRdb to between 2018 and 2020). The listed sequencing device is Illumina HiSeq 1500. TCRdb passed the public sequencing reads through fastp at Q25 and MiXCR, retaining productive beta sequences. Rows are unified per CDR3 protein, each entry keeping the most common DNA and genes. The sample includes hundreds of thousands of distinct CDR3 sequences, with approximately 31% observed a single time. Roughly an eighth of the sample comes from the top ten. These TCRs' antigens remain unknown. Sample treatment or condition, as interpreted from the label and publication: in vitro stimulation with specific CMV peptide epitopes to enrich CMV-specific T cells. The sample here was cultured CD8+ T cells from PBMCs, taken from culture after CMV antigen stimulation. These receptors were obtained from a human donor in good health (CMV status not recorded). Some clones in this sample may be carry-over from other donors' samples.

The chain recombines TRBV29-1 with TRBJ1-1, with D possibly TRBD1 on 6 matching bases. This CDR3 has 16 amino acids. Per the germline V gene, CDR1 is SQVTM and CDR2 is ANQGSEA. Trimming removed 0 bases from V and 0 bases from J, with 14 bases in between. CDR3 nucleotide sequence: TGCAGCGTTGAAGATTTTGGACAGCAAATGAACACTGAAGCTTTCTTT. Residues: CSVEDFGQQMNTEAFF. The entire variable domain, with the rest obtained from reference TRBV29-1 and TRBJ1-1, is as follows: SAVISQKPSRDICQRGTSLTIQCQVDSQVTMMFWYRQQPGQSLTLIATANQGSEATYESGFVIDKFPISRPNLTFSTLTVSNMSPEDSSIYLCSVEDFGQQMNTEAFFGQGTRLTVV.

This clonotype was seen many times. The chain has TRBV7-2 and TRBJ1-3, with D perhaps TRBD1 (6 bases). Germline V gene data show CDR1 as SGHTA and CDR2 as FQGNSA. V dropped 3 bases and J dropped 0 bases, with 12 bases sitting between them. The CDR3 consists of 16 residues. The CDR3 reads CASSLGGPSSGNTIYF. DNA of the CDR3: TGTGCCAGCAGCTTGGGGGGCCCTAGCTCTGGAAACACCATATATTTT.

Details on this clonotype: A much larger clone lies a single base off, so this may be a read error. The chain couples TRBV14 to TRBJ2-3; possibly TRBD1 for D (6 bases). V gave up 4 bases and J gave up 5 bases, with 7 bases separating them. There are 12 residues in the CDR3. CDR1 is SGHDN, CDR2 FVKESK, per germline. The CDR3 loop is CASSPQGDTQYF. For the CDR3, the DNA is TGTGCCAGCAGCCCACAGGGAGATACGCAGTATTTT. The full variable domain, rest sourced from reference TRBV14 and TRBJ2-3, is EAGVTQFPSHSVIEKGQTVTLRCDPISGHDNLYWYRRVMGKEIKFLLHFVKESKQDESGMPNNRFLAERTGGTYSTLKVQPAELEDSGVYFCASSPQGDTQYFGPGTRLTVL.

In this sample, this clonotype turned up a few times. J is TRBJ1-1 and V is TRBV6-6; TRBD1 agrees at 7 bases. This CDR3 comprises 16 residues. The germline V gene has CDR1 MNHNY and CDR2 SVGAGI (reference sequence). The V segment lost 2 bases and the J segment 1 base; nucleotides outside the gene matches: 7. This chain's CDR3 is CASSYGLTGPNTEAFF. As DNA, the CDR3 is TGTGCCAGCAGTTACGGCCTGACAGGGCCGAACACTGAAGCTTTCTTT.

CDR3: CASTLLGGQGDTEAFF. The CDR3 DNA is TGTGCCAGTACTCTCCTAGGGGGACAGGGGGACACTGAAGCTTTCTTT. The chain uses TRBV19 and TRBJ1-1; 11 bases agree with TRBD1. After removal of 7 bases from V and 3 bases from J, the junction contained 10 bases not matched to a gene. The CDR3 has 16 amino acids. Per the germline V gene, CDR1 is LNHDA and CDR2 is SQIVND (reference sequence).

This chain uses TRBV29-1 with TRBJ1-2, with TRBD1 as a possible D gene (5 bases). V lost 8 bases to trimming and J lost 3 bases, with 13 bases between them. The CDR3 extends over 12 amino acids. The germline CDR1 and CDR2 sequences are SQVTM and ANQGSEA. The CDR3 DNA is TGCAGCTTACTGACAGATGACTATGGCTACACCTTC. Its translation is CSLLTDDYGYTF.

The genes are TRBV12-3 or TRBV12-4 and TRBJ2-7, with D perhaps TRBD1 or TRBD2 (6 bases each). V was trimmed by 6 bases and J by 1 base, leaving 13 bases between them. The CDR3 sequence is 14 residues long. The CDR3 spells CASSDSGASYEQYF. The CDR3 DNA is TGTGCCAGCAGCGACTCGGGGGCGTCCTACGAGCAGTACTTC.

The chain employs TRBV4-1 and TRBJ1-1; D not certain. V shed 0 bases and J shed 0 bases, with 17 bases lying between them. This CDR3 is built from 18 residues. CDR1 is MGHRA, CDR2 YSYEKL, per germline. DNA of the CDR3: TGCGCCAGCAGCCAAGATGATATCACAGACGGGGTGAACACTGAAGCTTTCTTT. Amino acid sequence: CASSQDDITDGVNTEAFF.

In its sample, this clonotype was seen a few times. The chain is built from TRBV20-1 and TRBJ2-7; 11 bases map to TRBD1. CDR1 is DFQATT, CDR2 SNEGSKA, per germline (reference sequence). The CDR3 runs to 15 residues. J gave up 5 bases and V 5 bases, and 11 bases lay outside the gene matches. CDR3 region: CSAGAGTGGGNEQYF. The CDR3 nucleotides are TGCAGTGCTGGGGCAGGGACAGGGGGAGGTAACGAGCAGTACTTC.

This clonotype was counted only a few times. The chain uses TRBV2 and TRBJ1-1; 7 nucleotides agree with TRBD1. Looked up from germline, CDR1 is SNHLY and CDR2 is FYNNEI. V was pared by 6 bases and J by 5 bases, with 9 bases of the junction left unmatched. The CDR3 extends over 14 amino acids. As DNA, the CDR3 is TGTGCCAGCAGGAACAGGGGAGTGGGAACTGAAGCTTTCTTT. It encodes CASRNRGVGTEAFF.

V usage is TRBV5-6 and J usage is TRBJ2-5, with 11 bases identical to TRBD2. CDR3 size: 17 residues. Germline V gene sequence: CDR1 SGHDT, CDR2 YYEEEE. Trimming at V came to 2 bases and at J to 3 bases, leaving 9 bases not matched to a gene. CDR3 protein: CASSFPLAGAKEETQYF. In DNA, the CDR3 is TGTGCCAGCAGCTTCCCACTAGCGGGGGCCAAAGAAGAGACCCAGTACTTC.

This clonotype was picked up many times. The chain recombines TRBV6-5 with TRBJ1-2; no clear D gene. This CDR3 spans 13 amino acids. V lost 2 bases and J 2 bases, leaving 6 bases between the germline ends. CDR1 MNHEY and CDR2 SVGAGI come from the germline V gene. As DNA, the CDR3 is TGTGCCAGCAGTTACGCGGGCAACTATGGCTACACCTTC. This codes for CASSYAGNYGYTF.

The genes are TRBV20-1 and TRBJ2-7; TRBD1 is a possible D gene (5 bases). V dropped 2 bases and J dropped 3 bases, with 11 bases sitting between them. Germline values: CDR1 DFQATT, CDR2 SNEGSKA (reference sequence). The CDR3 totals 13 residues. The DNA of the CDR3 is TGCAGTGCTAGATCAGACAGAAACTACGAGCAGTACGTC. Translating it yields CSARSDRNYEQYV.

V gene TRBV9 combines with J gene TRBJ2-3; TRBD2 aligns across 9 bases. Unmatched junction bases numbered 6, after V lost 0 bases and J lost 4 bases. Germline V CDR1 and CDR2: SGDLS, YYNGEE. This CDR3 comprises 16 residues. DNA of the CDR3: TGTGCCAGCAGCGTAGGAGCTAGCGGGGCCCCAGATACGCAGTATTTT. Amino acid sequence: CASSVGASGAPDTQYF.

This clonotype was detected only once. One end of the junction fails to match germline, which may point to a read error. CDR3 loop: CVSTYTTSGGTDTQYF. DNA for the CDR3: TGTGTCAGCACATACACGACTAGCGGGGGCACAGATACGCAGTATTTT. V is TRBV27 and J is TRBJ2-3, with 11 bases lining up with TRBD2. The CDR3 covers 16 residues. The germline V gene has CDR1 MNHEY and CDR2 SMNVEV (reference sequence).

The CDR3 protein is CASSLVQGRIEAFF. The CDR3 nucleotides read TGTGCCAGCAGCTTGGTCCAAGGGAGGATTGAAGCTTTCTTT. This chain links TRBV5-8 with TRBJ1-1; D gene ambiguous. V dropped 0 bases and J dropped 7 bases, with 13 bases sitting between them. Per the germline V gene, CDR1 is SGHTS and CDR2 is YDEGEE. The CDR3 length is 14 residues. Full variable domain (remainder filled in from reference TRBV5-8 and TRBJ1-1): EAGVTQSPTHLIKTRGQQATLRCSPISGHTSVYWYQQALGLGLQFLLWYDEGEERNRGNFPPRFSGRQFPNYSSELNVNALELEDSALYLCASSLVQGRIEAFFGQGTRLTVV.

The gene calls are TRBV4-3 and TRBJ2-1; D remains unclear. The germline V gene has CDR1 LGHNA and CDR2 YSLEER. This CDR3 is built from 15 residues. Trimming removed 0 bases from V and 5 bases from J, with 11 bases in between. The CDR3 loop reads CASSQETHANNEQFF. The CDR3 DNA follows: TGCGCCAGCAGCCAAGAGACACACGCAAACAATGAGCAGTTCTTC.